The T cell receptor (beta chain) described here comes from a study of CD8 T cells in ankylosing spondylitis. Study-wide points: Made up of several highly homologous variants, a TCR beta motif appeared characteristic of ankylosing spondylitis blood. Researchers reportedly found disease-linked clones significantly enriched in matched ankylosing spondylitis synovial fluid. Researchers report that disease-linked clones proved CD8+ and relatively rare in peripheral blood.

There are 15 residues in the CDR3. Per the germline V gene, CDR1 is SGHTA and CDR2 is FQGTGA. Quantitative molecular-barcoded 5'-RACE generated the TCR beta libraries. Via MiXCR, TCRdb re-called the 5' RACE reads, giving one row per CDR3 protein. Counted here are some 120,000 distinct CDR3 sequences, about 6.5% occurring once; the ten biggest clones make up 10% to 15%. Comments on this clonotype: Its antigen is still unknown. An end of the junction does not agree with germline; a read error may underlie this.

The sample taken for sequencing was blood, either unsorted or a sorted T cell fraction (not recorded which). The receptor was derived from a male donor with ankylosing spondylitis or in good health (not recorded which). The gene calls are TRBV7-3 and TRBJ2-3; 9 nucleotides align to TRBD2. The CDR3 reads CVSSLTSGSTDTQYF. The CDR3 DNA sequence: TGTGTCAGCAGCTTAACTAGCGGGAGCACAGATACGCAGTATTTT.